The 30 T cell receptor beta chains below all came from one sample that was sequenced in a study of shared clonotypes between healthy human individuals. The method was immunoSEQ multiplex PCR; TCRdb's version includes in-frame clones alone and lacks a portion of them. The table shows about 2.2 million clones, with around 93% occurring only once. In the naive CD8 group, cells lacked CD45RO and were positively selected for CCR7, so terminally differentiated effector memory CD45RA+ cells were left out. Material for sequencing was naive CD8+ T cells from PBMCs. These receptor sequences come from a man aged 18 to 29 in good health. Some clones in this sample may be carry-over from other donors' samples.

The V call is TRBV15, the J call TRBJ1-2; D gene unclear. CDR1 is LNHNV, CDR2 YYDKDF, per germline (reference sequence). The CDR3 consists of 12 residues. V was shortened by 3 bases and J by 0 bases, with 2 bases between the two germline ends. The CDR3 bases are TGTGCCACCAGCAGTACTAACTATGGCTACACCTTC. Its protein product is CATSSTNYGYTF.

The DNA of the CDR3 is TGTGCCAGCAGTTTAGGACTAGCGGGGGGTACAGATACGCAGTATTTT. Protein product: CASSLGLAGGTDTQYF. The gene calls are TRBV28 and TRBJ2-3; 14 bases match TRBD2. This CDR3 is built from 16 residues. The V segment lost 2 bases and the J segment 3 bases; nucleotides outside the gene matches: 1. Germline CDR1 reads MDHEN; CDR2 reads SYDVKM.

The rearrangement uses TRBV10-2 and TRBJ2-2; 9 bases are a match to TRBD1. Unmatched junction bases numbered 14, after V lost 11 bases and J lost 1 base. Germline V gives CDR1 WSHSY, CDR2 SAAADI. CDR3 length equals 17 residues. CDR3 coding DNA: TGCGCCGCACAGCCCGGGACAGGGCCGGGGAACACCGGGGAGCTGTTTTTT. This gives the protein CAAQPGTGPGNTGELFF.

This sequence joins TRBV10-2 and TRBJ1-1, with a tentative D call TRBD1 (5 bases). Between the trimmed V and J ends, which lost 4 bases and 7 bases, there was a span of 13 bases. Germline assignment: CDR1 WSHSY and CDR2 SAAADI. The CDR3 is 13 amino acids. DNA of the CDR3: TGCGCCAGCAGTGGTGGGACCGCTATTGAAGCTTTCTTT. Translating gives CASSGGTAIEAFF.

The chain recombines TRBV29-1 with TRBJ1-2; TRBD1 aligns across 7 bases. Losses at the gene ends were 0 bases for V and 1 base for J; bases not matched to a gene: 8. The germline V gene encodes CDR1 SQVTM and CDR2 ANQGSEA. The CDR3 length is 16 residues. The chain's CDR3 is CSVEDPTGPVNYGYTF. In DNA form, the CDR3 reads TGCAGCGTTGAAGACCCGACAGGGCCGGTTAACTATGGCTACACCTTC. The full variable domain, rest sourced from reference TRBV29-1 and TRBJ1-2, is SAVISQKPSRDICQRGTSLTIQCQVDSQVTMMFWYRQQPGQSLTLIATANQGSEATYESGFVIDKFPISRPNLTFSTLTVSNMSPEDSSIYLCSVEDPTGPVNYGYTFGSGTRLTVV.

V gene TRBV10-3 combines with J gene TRBJ2-3, with D possibly being TRBD1 (5 bases). Germline CDR1 reads ENHRY; CDR2 reads SYGVKD. Trimming pared 5 bases from V and 0 bases from J, leaving 21 bases between. This CDR3 region has 18 residues. The CDR3 protein is CAISQSRDSHLSTDTQYF. CDR3 bases: TGTGCCATCAGTCAATCCCGCGACAGCCACTTAAGCACAGATACGCAGTATTTT.

The chain carries TRBV6-4 and TRBJ1-2, with unresolved D. Germline V gives CDR1 MRHNA, CDR2 SNTAGT. Deletions cut 0 bases from V and 5 bases from J, with 10 bases between. The CDR3 runs to 14 residues. The CDR3 loop is CASSDSAESYGYTF. CDR3 DNA sequence: TGTGCCAGCAGTGACTCTGCAGAGTCGTATGGCTACACCTTC.

The chain employs TRBV4-3 and TRBJ2-2; 7 bases map to TRBD2. CDR3 length: 15 amino acids. J was trimmed by 6 bases and V by 4 bases; bases with no gene match: 8. The germline V gene has CDR1 LGHNA and CDR2 YSLEER. In DNA form, the CDR3 reads TGCGCCAGCAGCCCTGGACTAGATACGGCCGGGGAGCTGTTTTTT. As protein: CASSPGLDTAGELFF.

The chain couples TRBV7-9 to TRBJ2-7, with a possible D match to TRBD2 (5 bases). The length of the CDR3 is 17 residues. V lost 4 bases and J lost 4, with 23 bases in between. Germline V lookup: CDR1 SEHNR, CDR2 FQNEAQ (reference sequence). The CDR3 DNA sequence: TGTGCCAGCAGCTCCCCTTCAGGAGGCGACGCGGTATACGAGCAGTACTTC. Translation: CASSSPSGGDAVYEQYF. The full variable domain, its missing parts supplied by reference TRBV7-9 and TRBJ2-7, is DTGVSQNPRHKITKRGQNVTFRCDPISEHNRLYWYRQTLGQGPEFLTYFQNEAQLEKSRLLSDRFSAERPKGSFSTLEIQRTEQGDSAMYLCASSSPSGGDAVYEQYFGPGTRLTVT.

This chain connects TRBV29-1 to TRBJ2-3, with TRBD2 identical over 11 bases. This CDR3 is 21 amino acids long. With 6 bases clipped from V and 1 base from J, the junction kept 24 bases outside the gene matches. Germline V gives CDR1 SQVTM, CDR2 ANQGSEA. The CDR3, as DNA: TGCAGCGTGGGACGACTGGGGACTAGCGGCCGACCGGGACCTTGCACAGATACGCAGTATTTT. Residues: CSVGRLGTSGRPGPCTDTQYF.

This sequence joins TRBV28 and TRBJ1-2; D gene ambiguous. Looked up from germline, CDR1 is MDHEN and CDR2 is SYDVKM. V lost 8 bases and J lost 4, with 20 bases in between. The CDR3 runs to 15 residues. The CDR3 here is CASYFDGVPIYGYTF. In nucleotides, the CDR3 is TGTGCCAGCTATTTTGATGGGGTCCCGATCTATGGCTACACCTTC.

With regard to this clone: The same CDR3 also results from other DNA sequences found in this sample. The chain combines TRBV19 with TRBJ2-7; D possibly corresponds to TRBD1 (6 bases). Trimming removed 2 bases from V and 3 bases from J, with 11 bases in between. This CDR3 is 14 amino acids long. The V gene's germline CDR1 is LNHDA and CDR2 SQIVND (reference sequence). The CDR3 loop is CASSIRQGSYEQYF. CDR3 nucleotides: TGTGCCAGTAGTATAAGGCAGGGGAGCTACGAGCAGTACTTC.

The chain combines TRBV7-9 with TRBJ2-2; a possible D gene is TRBD1 (6 bases). With 5 bases removed from V and 7 bases from J, the gap between germline ends came to 11 bases. Germline CDR1 and CDR2: SEHNR and FQNEAQ (reference sequence). This CDR3 spans 13 amino acids. The CDR3 region is CASSIGTRGELFF. The CDR3 DNA reads as TGTGCCAGCAGCATCGGGACACGCGGGGAGCTGTTTTTT.

The J gene is TRBJ2-1, the V gene TRBV28; 8 nucleotides align to TRBD1. CDR1 and CDR2 from the germline V gene are MDHEN and SYDVKM. The CDR3 is 14 residues long. J gave up 8 bases and V 7 bases, and 10 bases lay outside the gene matches. In DNA form, the CDR3 reads TGTGCCAGCACCAGAAGACAGGGGTGGGATGAGCAGTTCTTC. It encodes CASTRRQGWDEQFF.

This chain links TRBV5-1 with TRBJ1-2; 9 bases agree with TRBD1. The CDR3 has 15 amino acids. Germline V lookup: CDR1 SGHRS, CDR2 YFSETQ. Trimming took 3 bases from V and 0 from J; bases not matched to a gene: 3. The CDR3 sequence: CASSSWTGANYGYTF. CDR3 bases: TGCGCCAGCAGCTCCTGGACAGGGGCTAACTATGGCTACACCTTC.

The CDR3 DNA follows: TGTGCCAGCAGCTTAGTTGCTAGCGGGAGAGGGGAGCAGTACTTC. Protein: CASSLVASGRGEQYF. The V gene is TRBV7-6, the J gene TRBJ2-7; 10 nucleotides agree with TRBD2. Per the germline V gene, CDR1 is SGHVS and CDR2 is FNYEAQ. After removal of 1 base from V and 7 bases from J, the junction contained 7 bases not matched to a gene. This CDR3 has 15 residues.

This chain joins TRBV19 and TRBJ2-2; D unresolved. Germline CDR1 LNHDA, CDR2 SQIVND (reference sequence). The CDR3 loop spans 16 amino acids. Trimming stripped 0 bases from V and 2 bases from J, with 10 bases between. CDR3 region: CASSIDSLSNTGELFF. The DNA for the CDR3 is TGTGCCAGTAGTATAGACAGCTTATCTAACACCGGGGAGCTGTTTTTT. The complete variable domain, with remaining parts taken from reference TRBV19 and TRBJ2-2, reads DGGITQSPKYLFRKEGQNVTLSCEQNLNHDAMYWYRQDPGQGLRLIYYSQIVNDFQKGDIAEGYSVSREKKESFPLTVTSAQKNPTAFYLCASSIDSLSNTGELFFGEGSRLTVL.

The chain uses TRBV4-2 and TRBJ2-7, with a possible D match to TRBD2 (5 bases). CDR1 is LGHNA, CDR2 YNFKEQ, per germline. The CDR3 totals 13 residues. The V end was cut by 7 bases, the J end by 5 bases, with 15 bases between. CDR3 bases: TGTGCCAGCATGCGGGTAGTGTTGGACGAGCAGTACTTC. Translating it yields CASMRVVLDEQYF.

The rearrangement uses TRBV5-1 and TRBJ2-1; TRBD2 aligns across 8 bases. Germline assignment: CDR1 SGHRS and CDR2 YFSETQ. The CDR3 runs 13 residues. The V gene end was trimmed by 4 bases and the J gene end by 5 bases; junction bases not matched to a gene: 2. The CDR3 region is CASSGTRDNEQFF. CDR3 DNA sequence: TGCGCCAGCAGCGGGACTAGGGACAATGAGCAGTTCTTC.

The chain uses TRBV28 and TRBJ1-1; a weak D match, TRBD1 (5 bases). V shed 5 bases and J shed 1 base, with 11 bases lying between them. Germline lookup yields CDR1 MDHEN and CDR2 SYDVKM. This CDR3 region has 14 residues. The CDR3 DNA reads as TGTGCCAGCAGTGTAGGGACGGGGAACACTGAAGCTTTCTTT. Residues: CASSVGTGNTEAFF.

Notes on this clone: Different DNA sequences within this sample yield the same CDR3. The chain couples TRBV5-1 to TRBJ2-7; tentatively, D is TRBD1 (5 bases). This CDR3 region has 13 residues. Germline CDR1 SGHRS, CDR2 YFSETQ. Trimming left V 0 bases short and J 4 bases short, with 8 bases between. As DNA, the CDR3 is TGCGCCAGCAGCTTGGGACAGCTGTACGAGCAGTACTTC. The encoded protein is CASSLGQLYEQYF.

The CDR3 sequence: CASRDSGRAIDEQFF. In DNA form, the CDR3 reads TGTGCCAGCAGGGACAGCGGGAGGGCCATCGATGAGCAGTTCTTC. The rearrangement joins TRBV2 to TRBJ2-1; 10 nucleotides agree with TRBD2. This CDR3 has 15 amino acids. Germline CDR1 reads SNHLY; CDR2 reads FYNNEI. The V gene end was trimmed by 6 bases and the J gene end by 8 bases; junction bases not matched to a gene: 10. Full variable domain (remainder filled in from reference TRBV2 and TRBJ2-1): EPEVTQTPSHQVTQMGQEVILRCVPISNHLYFYWYRQILGQKVEFLVSFYNNEISEKSEIFDDQFSVERPDGSNFTLKIRSTKLEDSAMYFCASRDSGRAIDEQFFGPGTRLTVL.

The chain employs TRBV7-8 and TRBJ2-7; D is possibly TRBD2 (6 bases). CDR3 length: 16 amino acids. The V end lost 1 base, the J end lost 0 bases, and 13 bases lay between the germline ends. Germline loops: CDR1 SGHVS, CDR2 FQNEAQ. CDR3 in DNA: TGTGCCAGCAGCTTAGGGCCAGCGGGCAGCTCCTACGAGCAGTACTTC. The encoded protein is CASSLGPAGSSYEQYF.

This clone was found once. The gene calls are TRBV9 and TRBJ2-1; perhaps TRBD2 as D (6 bases). The V end lost 2 bases, the J end lost 4 bases, and 13 bases lay between the germline ends. Germline assignment: CDR1 SGDLS and CDR2 YYNGEE. The CDR3 length is 15 residues. DNA for the CDR3: TGTGCCAGCAGCGTTAGCGGTAGCGTTTACAATGAGCAGTTCTTC. Residues: CASSVSGSVYNEQFF.

The V call is TRBV11-2, the J call TRBJ1-2; TRBD1 is a possible D gene (5 bases). V lost 4 bases and J lost 4, with 19 bases in between. Germline V gene sequence: CDR1 SGHAT, CDR2 FQNNGV. The CDR3 covers 16 residues. CDR3 sequence: CASSSSFRELIYGYTF. The CDR3 bases are TGTGCCAGCAGCTCAAGCTTCAGGGAGTTGATCTATGGCTACACCTTC.

The chain has TRBV2 and TRBJ2-2, with 11 bases aligning to TRBD1. J was trimmed by 6 bases and V by 6 bases; bases with no gene match: 9. This CDR3 spans 16 amino acids. CDR1 and CDR2 from the germline V gene are SNHLY and FYNNEI. CDR3 amino acids: CASRSGQGALAGELFF. The CDR3 region has the DNA TGTGCCAGCAGGAGTGGACAGGGGGCCTTGGCCGGGGAGCTGTTTTTT.

The V and J genes are TRBV29-1 and TRBJ2-7, with D unresolved. This CDR3 is 12 amino acids long. Germline CDR1 is SQVTM and CDR2 is ANQGSEA. V lost 3 bases and J lost 5, with 11 bases in between. The CDR3 reads CSVEVAYNEQYF. CDR3 coding DNA: TGCAGCGTTGAGGTCGCCTACAACGAGCAGTACTTC.

Remarks on this clone: The same CDR3 is also encoded by other DNA sequences in this sample. This sequence joins TRBV5-6 and TRBJ2-7; no firm D call. The CDR3 spans 12 residues. Trimming pared 0 bases from V and 3 bases from J, leaving 4 bases between. CDR1 SGHDT and CDR2 YYEEEE come from the germline V gene. CDR3 amino acids: CASSLGYYEQYF. The CDR3 coding sequence is TGTGCCAGCAGCTTGGGCTACTACGAGCAGTACTTC.

This rearrangement joins TRBV11-2 to TRBJ2-5; 8 bases line up with TRBD1. In germline, CDR1 is SGHAT, CDR2 FQNNGV. The CDR3 loop spans 17 amino acids. Trimming cost V 2 bases and J 4 bases; bases outside gene matches: 12. CDR3 protein: CASSLPTGALFRETQYF. The CDR3, as DNA: TGTGCCAGCAGCTTACCGACAGGGGCGTTGTTTCGAGAGACCCAGTACTTC.

The J gene is TRBJ2-7, the V gene TRBV28; 12 positions agree with TRBD2. The V gene's germline CDR1 is MDHEN and CDR2 SYDVKM. The CDR3 totals 14 residues. V trimming: 6 bases; J trimming: 5 bases; junction bases outside the gene matches: 5. CDR3 amino acids: CASRTSGRSHEQYF. The CDR3 coding sequence is TGTGCCAGCAGGACTAGCGGGAGATCCCACGAGCAGTACTTC.